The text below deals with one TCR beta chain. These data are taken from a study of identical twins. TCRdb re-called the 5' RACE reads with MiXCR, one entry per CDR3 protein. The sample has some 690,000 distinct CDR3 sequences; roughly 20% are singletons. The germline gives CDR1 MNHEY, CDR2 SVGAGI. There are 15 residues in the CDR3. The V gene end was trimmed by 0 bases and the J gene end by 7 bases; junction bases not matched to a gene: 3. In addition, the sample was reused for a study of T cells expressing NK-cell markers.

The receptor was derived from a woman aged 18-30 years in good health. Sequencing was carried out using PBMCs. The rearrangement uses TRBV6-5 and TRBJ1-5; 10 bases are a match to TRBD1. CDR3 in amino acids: CASSYSRDRGQPQHF. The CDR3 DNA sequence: TGTGCCAGCAGTTACTCCCGGGACAGGGGCCAGCCCCAGCATTTT.